This TCR beta chain comes out of a study of T cell clonotyping in hematopoietic cell transplantation. Whole-study context: Recipients' pretransplant samples followed cytoreduction.

As concerns this clone: Its antigen is still unknown.

Germline loops: CDR1 SNHLY, CDR2 FYNNEI. The trim removed 3 bases at V and 7 bases at J, leaving 8 bases unmatched. The CDR3 runs to 14 residues. Time point described: recipient sample about 28 days before transplant, after cytoreduction. Whole-study results and caveats: Recipient TCR diversity dropped after transplant; expanded clonotypes rose from day 30 to 180.

Produced via immunoSEQ multiplex PCR; TCRdb's table is partial and in-frame only. The sample records more than 20,000 clones, approximately 80% being singletons. This rearrangement joins TRBV2 to TRBJ2-7; TRBD1 matches at 8 bases. The material was peripheral blood mononuclear cells, obtained before stem cell transplant. This TCR derives from a woman in her sixties with acute myeloid leukemia. Some clones in this sample may be carry-over from other donors' samples. CDR3 in amino acids: CASSDQGAVGEQYF. In DNA, the CDR3 is TGTGCCAGCAGTGACCAGGGGGCGGTAGGAGAGCAGTACTTC.